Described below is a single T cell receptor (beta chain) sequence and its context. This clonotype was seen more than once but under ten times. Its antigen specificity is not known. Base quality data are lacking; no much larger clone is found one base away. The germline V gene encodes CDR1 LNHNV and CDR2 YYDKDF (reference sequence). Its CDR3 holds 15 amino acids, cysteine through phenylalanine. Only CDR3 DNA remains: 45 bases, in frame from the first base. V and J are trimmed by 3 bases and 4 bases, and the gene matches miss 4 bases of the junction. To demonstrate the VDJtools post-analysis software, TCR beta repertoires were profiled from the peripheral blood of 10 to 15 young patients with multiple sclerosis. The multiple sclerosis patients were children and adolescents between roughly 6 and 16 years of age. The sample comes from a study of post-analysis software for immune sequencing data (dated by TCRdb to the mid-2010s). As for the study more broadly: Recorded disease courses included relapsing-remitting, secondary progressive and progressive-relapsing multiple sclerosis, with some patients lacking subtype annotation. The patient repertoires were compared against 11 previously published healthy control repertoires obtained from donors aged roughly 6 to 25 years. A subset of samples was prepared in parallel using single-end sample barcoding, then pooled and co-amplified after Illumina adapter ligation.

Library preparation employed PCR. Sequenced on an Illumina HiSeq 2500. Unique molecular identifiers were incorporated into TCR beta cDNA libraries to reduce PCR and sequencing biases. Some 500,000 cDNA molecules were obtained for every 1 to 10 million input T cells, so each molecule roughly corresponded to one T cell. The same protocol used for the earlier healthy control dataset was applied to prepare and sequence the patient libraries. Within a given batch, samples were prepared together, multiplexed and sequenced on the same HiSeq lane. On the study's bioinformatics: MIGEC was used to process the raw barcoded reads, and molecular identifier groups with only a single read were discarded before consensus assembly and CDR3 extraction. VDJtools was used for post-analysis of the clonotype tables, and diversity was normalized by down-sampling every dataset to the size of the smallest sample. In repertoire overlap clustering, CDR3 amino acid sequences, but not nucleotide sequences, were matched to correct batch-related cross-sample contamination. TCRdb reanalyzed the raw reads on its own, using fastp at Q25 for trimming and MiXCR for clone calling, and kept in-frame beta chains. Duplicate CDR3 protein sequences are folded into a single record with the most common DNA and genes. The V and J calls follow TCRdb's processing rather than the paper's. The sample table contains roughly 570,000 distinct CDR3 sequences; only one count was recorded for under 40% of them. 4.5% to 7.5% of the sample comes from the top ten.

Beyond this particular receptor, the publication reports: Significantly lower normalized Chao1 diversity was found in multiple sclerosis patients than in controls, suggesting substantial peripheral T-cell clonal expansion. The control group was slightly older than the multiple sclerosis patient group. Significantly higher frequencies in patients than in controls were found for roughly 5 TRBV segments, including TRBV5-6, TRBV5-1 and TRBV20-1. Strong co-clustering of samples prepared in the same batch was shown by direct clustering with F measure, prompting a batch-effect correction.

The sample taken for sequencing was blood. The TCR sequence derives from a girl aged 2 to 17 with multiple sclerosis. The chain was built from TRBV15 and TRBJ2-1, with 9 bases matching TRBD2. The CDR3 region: CATSRERGVYNEQFF. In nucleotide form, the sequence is TGTGCCACCAGCAGGGAGCGGGGGGTATACAATGAGCAGTTCTTC.